One sample yielded the 25 T cell receptor beta chains listed below, sequenced in a study of T cells in Graves' hyperthyroidism and ophthalmopathy. TCR beta CDR3 regions were amplified from RNA transcripts. Initially, a first-round RT-PCR of the TCR CDR3 employed the HTBI primer set. MiXCR, applied by TCRdb to the multiplex PCR reads, yields one record per CDR3 protein. The sample has 300,000 to 400,000 distinct CDR3 sequences; over 10% are singletons. Sequences were obtained from blood. The receptors here all came from a woman aged 18-29 years with Graves' hyperthyroidism.

In this sample, this clonotype turned up many times. The rearrangement joins TRBV5-1 to TRBJ1-2; tentatively, D is TRBD1 (5 bases). V dropped 0 bases and J dropped 6 bases, with 9 bases sitting between them. In germline, CDR1 is SGHRS, CDR2 YFSETQ. This CDR3 spans 13 amino acids. The CDR3 protein is CASSLGGDDGYTF. DNA of the CDR3: TGCGCCAGCAGCTTGGGAGGGGATGATGGCTACACCTTC.

This clonotype appeared many times. The chain has TRBV3-1 and TRBJ2-7, with TRBD2 as a possible D gene (6 bases). CDR3 length: 15 residues. Germline V gene lookup returns CDR1 LGHDT and CDR2 YNNKEL (reference sequence). The V end lost 1 base, the J end lost 0 bases, and 10 bases lay between the germline ends. DNA of the CDR3: TGTGCCAGCAGCCAAGGGCCGGGACTCTCCTACGAGCAGTACTTC. Encoded protein: CASSQGPGLSYEQYF.

This clonotype was seen many times. The genes are TRBV29-1 and TRBJ1-1; D gene uncertain. The length of the CDR3 is 11 residues. Germline V gives CDR1 SQVTM, CDR2 ANQGSEA. V gave up 4 bases and J gave up 1 base, with 4 bases separating them. CDR3 region: CSVARNTEAFF. CDR3 nucleotide sequence: TGCAGCGTTGCCCGGAACACTGAAGCTTTCTTT.

The chain couples TRBV7-2 to TRBJ2-1; TRBD2 might be the D (5 bases). This CDR3 has 13 amino acids. Germline CDR1 reads SGHTA; CDR2 reads FQGNSA. V lost 1 base, J lost 8 bases, and 9 bases lay in between. In nucleotides, the CDR3 is TGTGCCAGCAGCTTAGGGTTGAGGGATGAGCAGTTCTTC. Its translation: CASSLGLRDEQFF.

In this sample, this clonotype turned up many times. V and J are TRBV3-1 and TRBJ2-7; D possibly corresponds to TRBD1 (5 bases). Germline V lookup: CDR1 LGHDT, CDR2 YNNKEL (reference sequence). V was pared by 4 bases and J by 6 bases, with 10 bases between. CDR3 size: 12 residues. The CDR3 region is CASSRQGLEQYF. CDR3 nucleotide sequence: TGTGCCAGCAGCCGGCAGGGTCTCGAGCAGTACTTC.

The chain has TRBV19 and TRBJ2-3, with D perhaps TRBD2 (7 bases). The V gene's germline CDR1 is LNHDA and CDR2 SQIVND (reference sequence). The CDR3 totals 16 residues. Trimming removed 3 bases at V and 0 bases at J, with 13 bases between. The CDR3 loop reads CASSMGRGTSTDTQYF. In DNA form, the CDR3 reads TGTGCCAGTAGTATGGGGAGGGGGACTAGCACAGATACGCAGTATTTT.

Of note for this clonotype: A read error may be the cause here, since a much bigger clone is one base away. The chain carries TRBV5-4 and TRBJ1-1; the D is unclear. Germline V gene sequence: CDR1 SGHNT, CDR2 YYREEE (reference sequence). V lost 3 bases and J lost 0, with 12 bases in between. The CDR3 has 15 amino acids. CDR3 sequence: CASSSAASLNTEAFF. The CDR3 coding sequence is TGTGCCAGCAGCTCGGCCGCCAGCTTGAACACTGAAGCTTTCTTT.

This clonotype was observed many times. The chain carries TRBV20-1 and TRBJ2-3; D is undetermined. Trimming cost V 4 bases and J 4 bases, with 9 bases left between them. Germline values: CDR1 DFQATT, CDR2 SNEGSKA (reference sequence). The CDR3 runs to 12 residues. This CDR3 reads CSAIDEADTQYF. The CDR3 DNA sequence: TGCAGTGCTATCGACGAGGCAGATACGCAGTATTTT.

This clonotype was observed many times. The chain couples TRBV4-2 to TRBJ1-6; weak D call: TRBD1 (5 bases). V lost 3 bases and J lost 8, with 14 bases in between. CDR3 length: 15 amino acids. The V gene's germline CDR1 is LGHNA and CDR2 YNFKEQ. The CDR3 DNA sequence: TGTGCCAGCAGCCAGGGGACCAAGGGTCATTCACCCCTCCACTTT. Protein product: CASSQGTKGHSPLHF.

The sample holds many counts of this clonotype. V gene TRBV15 combines with J gene TRBJ2-1; D may be TRBD1 (5 bases). Germline lookup yields CDR1 LNHNV and CDR2 YYDKDF (reference sequence). The CDR3 is 15 amino acids. Trimming shortened V by 0 bases and J by 0 bases, and 6 bases separated the two germline ends. The chain's CDR3 is CATSRDDSSYNEQFF. The CDR3 bases are TGTGCCACCAGCAGAGATGACAGCTCCTACAATGAGCAGTTCTTC. Using reference TRBV15 and TRBJ2-1 for the parts outside the CDR3, the full variable domain is DAMVIQNPRYQVTQFGKPVTLSCSQTLNHNVMYWYQQKSSQAPKLLFHYYDKDFNNEADTPDNFQSRRPNTSFCFLDIRSPGLGDTAMYLCATSRDDSSYNEQFFGPGTRLTVL.

The rearrangement joins TRBV5-6 to TRBJ2-7, with TRBD2 matching over 7 bases. V lost 2 bases and J lost 6; bases outside the gene matches: 8. This CDR3 spans 14 amino acids. Germline V gene lookup returns CDR1 SGHDT and CDR2 YYEEEE. CDR3 nucleotides: TGTGCCAGCAGCTTATCCGGGACTACTATCGAGCAGTACTTC. As protein: CASSLSGTTIEQYF.

There are many counts of this clonotype. This sequence joins TRBV12-3 or TRBV12-4 and TRBJ2-7; D remains ambiguous. CDR3 length: 14 amino acids. Trimming removed 4 bases from V and 0 bases from J, with 10 bases in between. CDR3 loop: CASSSSLSSYEQYF. CDR3 nucleotide sequence: TGTGCCAGCAGTTCCTCACTCAGCTCCTACGAGCAGTACTTC.

This clonotype has just a few counts. CDR3 coding DNA: TGTGCCAGCAGCCAATCAACAGGGGTGGCCAACGTCCTGACTTTC. It specifies CASSQSTGVANVLTF. This chain joins TRBV7-9 and TRBJ2-6, with 7 bases fitting TRBD1. The CDR3 covers 15 residues. In germline, CDR1 is SEHNR, CDR2 FQNEAQ (reference sequence). Germline trimming cut 5 bases from V and 6 bases from J; bases unmatched to any gene: 7.

This clonotype has at least ten counts. The chain joins TRBV20-1 to TRBJ2-2; 7 bases are shared with TRBD1. This CDR3 region has 12 residues. Germline CDR1 DFQATT, CDR2 SNEGSKA (reference sequence). The CDR3 reads CSTGEFGGELFF. CDR3 nucleotide sequence: TGCAGCACAGGGGAGTTCGGGGGGGAGCTGTTTTTT.

This clonotype was seen many times. V is TRBV11-2 and J is TRBJ2-1; D is uncertain. Germline V CDR1 and CDR2: SGHAT, FQNNGV. Trimming stripped 5 bases from V and 6 bases from J, with 14 bases between. The length of the CDR3 is 14 residues. The chain's CDR3 is CASSQRRTSNEQFF. CDR3 DNA sequence: TGTGCCAGCAGCCAAAGACGGACGAGCAATGAGCAGTTCTTC.

In the case of this clonotype: This could be a read error, since a much larger clone is one nucleotide away. The chain uses TRBV18 and TRBJ2-7, with 8 bases identical to TRBD1. Trimming took 2 bases from V and 3 from J; bases not matched to a gene: 6. Germline lookup yields CDR1 KGHSH and CDR2 LQKENI. The CDR3 extends over 15 amino acids. CDR3 in DNA: TGTGCCAGCTCACCATATGACAGGGGCCACTACGAGCAGTACTTC. It encodes CASSPYDRGHYEQYF.

In this sample, this clonotype turned up many times. The chain employs TRBV6-2 or TRBV6-3 and TRBJ1-5; perhaps TRBD1 as D (5 bases). CDR1 is MNHEY, CDR2 SVGEGT, per germline. The V end lost 2 bases, the J end lost 2 bases, and 16 bases lay between the germline ends. The CDR3 runs to 17 residues. CDR3 sequence reads: CASSYRPGAGGNQPQHF. The CDR3 coding sequence is TGTGCCAGCAGTTACCGCCCCGGGGCGGGAGGCAATCAGCCCCAGCATTTT.

This clonotype was observed at least ten times. The chain combines TRBV30 with TRBJ1-1; a weak D match, TRBD1 (6 bases). The CDR3 contains 13 residues. The germline V gene has CDR1 GTSNPN and CDR2 SVGIG (reference sequence). Trimming removed 5 bases from V and 4 bases from J, with 14 bases in between. CDR3 coding DNA: TGTGCCTGGGCTAAGGGGGGAGGCACTGAAGCTTTCTTT. Translation: CAWAKGGGTEAFF. Filled out from reference TRBV30 and TRBJ1-1, the complete variable domain reads SQTIHQWPATLVQPVGSPLSLECTVEGTSNPNLYWYRQAAGRGLQLLFYSVGIGQISSEVPQNLSASRPQDRQFILSSKKLLLSDSGFYLCAWAKGGGTEAFFGQGTRLTVV.

This clonotype turned up a few times. The chain combines TRBV19 with TRBJ2-1; perhaps D is TRBD1 or TRBD2 (7 bases each). CDR1 LNHDA and CDR2 SQIVND come from the germline V gene (reference sequence). The CDR3 sequence is 13 residues long. V lost 5 bases, J lost 8 bases, and 13 bases lay in between. CDR3 sequence (DNA): TGTGCCAGTAGTGTCCAGGGGGGGGATGAGCAGTTCTTC. Translation: CASSVQGGDEQFF.

This clonotype showed up many times. J is TRBJ1-1 and V is TRBV27; no reliable D call. The V gene lost 8 bases and the J gene lost 2 bases, with 12 bases spanning the gap. Germline CDR1 and CDR2: MNHEY and SMNVEV (reference sequence). The CDR3 has 13 residues. CDR3 sequence reads: CASGSRENTEAFF. The CDR3 nucleotides are TGTGCCAGCGGAAGCCGGGAAAACACTGAAGCTTTCTTT.

The rearrangement joins TRBV5-1 to TRBJ1-2; 9 bases are a match to TRBD1. The CDR3 contains 15 residues. The germline gives CDR1 SGHRS, CDR2 YFSETQ. The V and J ends lost 4 bases and 7 bases, in that order; junction bases with no gene match: 11. The CDR3 region is CASSPGQGRLVGYTF. CDR3 bases: TGCGCCAGCAGCCCCGGACAGGGGAGATTGGTTGGCTACACCTTC.

This clonotype was observed a handful of times. V is TRBV19 and J is TRBJ2-2; tentative D call: TRBD1 (5 bases). This CDR3 is built from 15 residues. Trimming pared 5 bases from V and 6 bases from J, leaving 16 bases between. Germline V gene sequence: CDR1 LNHDA, CDR2 SQIVND (reference sequence). This chain's CDR3 is CASSLLDRNAGELFF. The CDR3 bases are TGTGCCAGTAGTTTACTCGACAGAAACGCCGGGGAGCTGTTTTTT.

The chain is built from TRBV25-1 and TRBJ2-5; TRBD2 is a possible D gene (6 bases). The V and J ends lost 7 bases and 10 bases respectively, with 13 bases between them. Germline CDR1 reads MGHDK; CDR2 reads SYGVNS. CDR3 length equals 11 residues. CDR3 coding DNA: TGTGCCAGCACCACTGGAGGGGACCAGTACTTC. Amino acid sequence: CASTTGGDQYF.

Written as DNA, the CDR3 is TGTGCCAGCAGTGAAGAAGGGGCCCCCCTAGCCAAAAACATTCAGTACTTC. Translation gives CASSEEGAPLAKNIQYF. The chain couples TRBV6-1 to TRBJ2-4; the D gene is possibly TRBD1 (5 bases). The CDR3 length is 17 residues. Per germline, CDR1 MNHNS and CDR2 SASEGT. The V end lost 1 base, the J end lost 0 bases, and 13 bases lay between the germline ends.

This clonotype was seen a few times. The chain has TRBV24-1 and TRBJ2-4, with TRBD1 as a possible D gene (6 bases). CDR3 length: 11 residues. With 6 bases removed from V and 7 bases from J, the gap between germline ends came to 6 bases. CDR1 KGHDR and CDR2 SFDVKD come from the germline V gene. DNA for the CDR3: TGTGCCACCAGTCAGGGGAACATTCAGTACTTC. Its translation: CATSQGNIQYF.